The rows below give T cell receptor beta chains drawn from one sample of a study of blood T cell repertoires in COVID-19. TCRdb's table, derived via immunoSEQ multiplex PCR, lists solely in-frame clones and lacks some. This sample has more than 150,000 clones, with 85% to 90% found just once. The sample taken for sequencing was peripheral blood. The source of these receptors is an older woman with acute or convalescent COVID-19. The CDR3 runs from the conserved cysteine through the conserved F or W. D genes are given only for firm matches. Not all rows give a size; the values are once, few, many and, for expanded clones, a class.

V gene: TRBV30
CDR3 length: 14
J gene: TRBJ1-5
D gene: -
clone size: -
CDR3 DNA: TGTGCCTGGAGAGGACAGTCTGTCAATCAGCCCCAGCATTTT
CDR3 protein: CAWRGQSVNQPQHF

V gene: TRBV4-2
CDR3 length: 15
J gene: TRBJ1-6
D gene: -
clone size: -
CDR3 DNA: TGTGCCAGCAGCCAACGGACGGGGGAGGGTTCACCCCTCCACTTT
CDR3 protein: CASSQRTGEGSPLHF

V gene: TRBV19
CDR3 length: 15
J gene: TRBJ2-2
D gene: TRBD2
clone size: -
CDR3 DNA: TGTGCCAGTAGAAAAGCGGGGGGGCGTACCGGGGAGCTGTTTTTT
CDR3 protein: CASRKAGGRTGELFF

V gene: TRBV7-8
CDR3 length: 14
J gene: TRBJ1-5
D gene: -
clone size: -
CDR3 DNA: TGTGCCAGCAGCTTTAACACCCAGGGACAGCCCCAGCATTTT
CDR3 protein: CASSFNTQGQPQHF

V gene: TRBV2
CDR3 length: 13
J gene: TRBJ1-6
D gene: -
clone size: -
CDR3 DNA: TGTGCTCACGGGAGACGGGGTAATTCACCCCTCCACTTT
CDR3 protein: CAHGRRGNSPLHF

V gene: TRBV30
CDR3 length: 15
J gene: TRBJ1-6
D gene: TRBD1
clone size: few
CDR3 DNA: TGTGCCTGGAGTCGACGGGGACAGGGGAGGTCACCCCTCCACTTT
CDR3 protein: CAWSRRGQGRSPLHF

V gene: TRBV24-1
CDR3 length: 11
J gene: TRBJ2-1
D gene: -
clone size: -
CDR3 DNA: TGTGCCACTAAGGACAGCAATGAGCAGTTCTTC
CDR3 protein: CATKDSNEQFF

V gene: TRBV5-1
CDR3 length: 15
J gene: TRBJ2-7
D gene: TRBD1
clone size: -
CDR3 DNA: TGCGCCAGCAGCCGGGGACAGGGTGGTCCTAGCGAGCAGTACTTC
CDR3 protein: CASSRGQGGPSEQYF

V gene: TRBV4-2
CDR3 length: 20
J gene: TRBJ2-7
D gene: -
clone size: few
CDR3 DNA: TGTGCCAGCAGCCAAGAGGGCCCCTCCGGAAGTCGTGGGGGGTCCTACGAGCAGTACTTC
CDR3 protein: CASSQEGPSGSRGGSYEQYF

V gene: TRBV3-1/TRBV3-2
CDR3 length: 17
J gene: TRBJ2-7
D gene: TRBD1
clone size: -
CDR3 DNA: TGTGCCAGCAGCCAAGATATCGACAGGGTCAGTTTGTACGAGCAGTACTTC
CDR3 protein: CASSQDIDRVSLYEQYF

V gene: TRBV9
CDR3 length: 15
J gene: TRBJ1-2
D gene: TRBD1
clone size: -
CDR3 DNA: TGTGCCAGCAGCGATCTCGGGACAGCTAACTATGGCTACACCTTC
CDR3 protein: CASSDLGTANYGYTF

V gene: TRBV5-1
CDR3 length: 18
J gene: TRBJ2-6
D gene: TRBD1
clone size: -
CDR3 DNA: TGCGCCAGCAGCTCTGGGACAGGGGGAGGCTCTGGGGCCAACGTCCTGACTTTC
CDR3 protein: CASSSGTGGGSGANVLTF

V gene: TRBV24-1
CDR3 length: 15
J gene: TRBJ2-3
D gene: TRBD2
clone size: -
CDR3 DNA: TGTGCCACCCGAAATAGCGGGGACGGCACAGATACGCAGTATTTT
CDR3 protein: CATRNSGDGTDTQYF

V gene: TRBV6-2/TRBV6-3
CDR3 length: 16
J gene: TRBJ2-5
D gene: TRBD2
clone size: -
CDR3 DNA: TGTGCCAGCAGTCCCAGGACTAGCGGGGGCCAAGAGACCCAGTACTTC
CDR3 protein: CASSPRTSGGQETQYF

V gene: TRBV5-1
CDR3 length: 15
J gene: TRBJ1-3
D gene: TRBD1
clone size: -
CDR3 DNA: TGCGCCAGCAGCTCGGGACAGGCTGGTGGAAACACCATATATTTT
CDR3 protein: CASSSGQAGGNTIYF

V gene: TRBV11-2
CDR3 length: 15
J gene: TRBJ2-4
D gene: TRBD1
clone size: -
CDR3 DNA: TGTGCCAGCAGCGACCCACAGGGGGGCAAAAACATTCAGTACTTC
CDR3 protein: CASSDPQGGKNIQYF

V gene: TRBV4-2
CDR3 length: 15
J gene: TRBJ2-1
D gene: -
clone size: -
CDR3 DNA: TGTGCCAGCAGCCAAGACTGGGGAGCCTACAATGAGCAGTTCTTC
CDR3 protein: CASSQDWGAYNEQFF

V gene: TRBV3-1/TRBV3-2
CDR3 length: 16
J gene: TRBJ2-2
D gene: TRBD1
clone size: -
CDR3 DNA: TGTGCCAGCAGCGAACAGGGGCCAGCGAACACCGGGGAGCTGTTTTTT
CDR3 protein: CASSEQGPANTGELFF

V gene: TRBV30
CDR3 length: 13
J gene: TRBJ1-6
D gene: -
clone size: -
CDR3 DNA: TGTGCCTGGAGTTTGTCAGCGGATTCACCCCTCCACTTT
CDR3 protein: CAWSLSADSPLHF

V gene: TRBV28
CDR3 length: 19
J gene: TRBJ2-3
D gene: TRBD2
clone size: once
CDR3 DNA: TGTGCCAGCAGTTTAACAGGTTTCGGAGCGGGAGAGGCGCGGGATACGCAGTATTTT
CDR3 protein: CASSLTGFGAGEARDTQYF